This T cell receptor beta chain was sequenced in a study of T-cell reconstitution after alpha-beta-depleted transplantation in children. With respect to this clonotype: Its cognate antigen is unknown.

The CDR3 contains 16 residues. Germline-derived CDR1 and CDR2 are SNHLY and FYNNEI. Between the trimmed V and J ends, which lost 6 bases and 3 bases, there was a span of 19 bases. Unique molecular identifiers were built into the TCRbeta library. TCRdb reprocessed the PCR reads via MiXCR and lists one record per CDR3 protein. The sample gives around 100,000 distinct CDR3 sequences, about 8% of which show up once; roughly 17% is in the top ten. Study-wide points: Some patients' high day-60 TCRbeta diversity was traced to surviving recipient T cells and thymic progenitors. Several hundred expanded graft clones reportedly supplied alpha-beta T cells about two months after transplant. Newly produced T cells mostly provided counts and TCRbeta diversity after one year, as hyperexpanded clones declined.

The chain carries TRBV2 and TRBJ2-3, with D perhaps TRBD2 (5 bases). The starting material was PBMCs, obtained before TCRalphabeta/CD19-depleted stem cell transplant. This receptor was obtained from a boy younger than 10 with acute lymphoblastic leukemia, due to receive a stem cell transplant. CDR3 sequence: CASSLGLVLVTDTQYF. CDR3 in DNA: TGTGCCAGCAGCCTAGGACTCGTATTAGTAACAGATACGCAGTATTTT.